The 16 T cell receptor beta chains presented below share a single source sample, sequenced in a study of blood T cells in healthy people across ages. It was with a sample-barcoded 5' primer and a J-beta primer mix that a second PCR of roughly 7 to 12 cycles was run. One entry per CDR3 protein results from TCRdb running MiXCR on the 5' RACE reads. The table has 850,000 to 950,000 distinct CDR3 sequences, around 28% seen once. The sample taken for sequencing was blood. These receptors originate from a woman over 75 in good health.

The genes are TRBV30 and TRBJ1-2; D might be TRBD1 (5 bases). V was clipped by 2 bases and J by 4 bases, with 14 bases between them. The CDR3 has 14 residues. From germline, CDR1 is GTSNPN and CDR2 SVGIG (reference sequence). CDR3 protein: CAWSPPGYPYGYTF. As DNA, the CDR3 is TGTGCCTGGAGTCCCCCAGGGTATCCCTATGGCTACACCTTC.

This clonotype was picked up a small number of times. This rearrangement joins TRBV20-1 to TRBJ1-1; D is ambiguous. Trimming took 5 bases from V and 6 from J, leaving 13 bases between them. CDR3 length: 12 residues. CDR1 and CDR2 from the germline V gene are DFQATT and SNEGSKA (reference sequence). Here the CDR3 DNA reads TGCAGTGCTCCCGGACCGGGCGCTGAAGCTTTCTTT. As protein: CSAPGPGAEAFF.

This clonotype was found many times. The chain recombines TRBV7-9 with TRBJ1-1, with D perhaps TRBD1 (5 bases). CDR1 and CDR2 (germline): SEHNR, FQNEAQ (reference sequence). The CDR3 length is 13 residues. Trimming removed 0 bases at V and 4 bases at J, with 6 bases between. The DNA of the CDR3 is TGTGCCAGCAGCTTAGCTCAGGGCACTGAAGCTTTCTTT. Translating it yields CASSLAQGTEAFF.

This clonotype was seen a few times. The chain joins TRBV5-1 to TRBJ2-3, with 11 bases lining up with TRBD2. After removal of 4 bases from V and 6 bases from J, the junction contained 4 bases not matched to a gene. CDR1 and CDR2 from the germline V gene are SGHRS and YFSETQ. This CDR3 spans 14 amino acids. Here the CDR3 reads CASSLGLADDTQYF. The CDR3 DNA reads TGCGCCAGCAGCCTGGGACTAGCGGACGATACGCAGTATTTT.

V and J are TRBV7-9 and TRBJ2-4; D call uncertain. The CDR3 sequence is 15 residues long. Germline loops: CDR1 SEHNR, CDR2 FQNEAQ (reference sequence). V was cut by 1 base and J by 0 bases, with 7 bases left in between. CDR3 nucleotide sequence: TGTGCCAGCAGCTTAGTTGACTTAGCCAAAAACATTCAGTACTTC. Translation gives CASSLVDLAKNIQYF.

This clonotype was recorded at least ten times. CDR3 protein: CASSLTGRGQETQYF. CDR3 sequence (DNA): TGCGCCAGCAGCTTAACGGGACGGGGACAAGAGACCCAGTACTTC. This chain uses TRBV5-1 with TRBJ2-5; D is perhaps TRBD1 or TRBD2 (5 bases each). CDR1 SGHRS and CDR2 YFSETQ come from the germline V gene. V was trimmed by 2 bases and J by 2 bases, leaving 13 bases between them. The CDR3 sequence is 15 residues long.

This clonotype was seen repeatedly, ten times or more. The V and J genes are TRBV20-1 and TRBJ2-5; 9 bases are a match to TRBD2. V lost 6 bases and J lost 3; bases outside the gene matches: 8. Per the germline V gene, CDR1 is DFQATT and CDR2 is SNEGSKA (reference sequence). The length of the CDR3 is 14 residues. CDR3 coding DNA: TGCAGTGCCATTAGGGGGACTAGCAAAGAGACCCAGTACTTC. This gives the protein CSAIRGTSKETQYF.

This clonotype was recorded at least ten times. V usage is TRBV6-1 and J usage is TRBJ2-7; no firm D call. The ends were cut back, 7 bases at V and 3 bases at J, with 7 bases in the middle. Germline CDR1 MNHNS, CDR2 SASEGT. This CDR3 is built from 11 residues. The DNA for the CDR3 is TGTGCCAGCACCCTGGACTACGAGCAGTACTTC. Translation: CASTLDYEQYF.

This clonotype was seen at least ten times. This rearrangement joins TRBV4-1 to TRBJ1-6; D is uncertain. Per germline, CDR1 MGHRA and CDR2 YSYEKL. The CDR3 has 13 residues. The V end was cut by 4 bases, the J end by 10 bases, with 11 bases between. The CDR3 protein is CASSPPSGSPLHF. DNA for the CDR3: TGCGCCAGCAGCCCGCCGTCTGGCTCACCCCTCCACTTT.

Concerning this clonotype itself: This may arise from a read error, as a much more abundant clone is one base away. The chain carries TRBV4-1 and TRBJ1-4; the D is unclear. Germline CDR1 reads MGHRA; CDR2 reads YSYEKL. The length of the CDR3 is 16 residues. CDR3 sequence: CASSQDSGIRREKLVF. For the CDR3, the DNA is TGCGCCAGCAGCCAAGACTCCGGGATCCGAAGGGAAAAACTGGTTTTT.

Regarding this clonotype: This may stem from a read error, because a much larger clone lies one nucleotide away. The chain couples TRBV7-9 to TRBJ2-7; 7 nucleotides agree with TRBD2. The J call may be wrong; the DNA end is better matched by TRBJ2-5. CDR1 and CDR2 (germline): SEHNR, FQNEAQ (reference sequence). CDR3 length equals 14 residues. DNA of the CDR3: TGTGCCAGCAGCCTCCAGACTAGCTGGGAGACCCAGTACTTC. This codes for CASSLQTSWETQYF.

Remarks on this clonotype: This could be a read error, since a much larger clone is one nucleotide away. The V call is TRBV9, the J call TRBJ2-1; no clear D. CDR1 SGDLS and CDR2 YYNGEE come from the germline V gene. CDR3 length: 15 residues. DNA for the CDR3: TGTGCCGGCAGCGTAGCTTTGGGTTCCGGCAATGAGCAGTTCTTC. This codes for CAGSVALGSGNEQFF.

This clonotype has just a few counts. The rearrangement joins TRBV2 to TRBJ1-5, with D possibly being TRBD1 (5 bases). The CDR3 is 15 amino acids. V lost 5 bases and J 9 bases, leaving 20 bases between the germline ends. Per germline, CDR1 SNHLY and CDR2 FYNNEI. The CDR3 DNA follows: TGTGCCAGCAGTACCGACGACGGGACCCGAGGGCCCCAGCATTTT. It codes for CASSTDDGTRGPQHF.

This clonotype was counted only a few times. Just one base apart from a much larger clone, this may be a read error. V and J are TRBV5-5 and TRBJ2-1; possibly TRBD2 for D (5 bases). The J call is in doubt because the DNA end fits TRBJ2-7 better. The CDR3 has 17 amino acids. The germline V gene encodes CDR1 SGHKS and CDR2 YYEKEE (reference sequence). The CDR3 region has the DNA TGTGCCAGCAGCTTGCGGTCTAGCCCGCGCTCCTACAATGAGCAGTACTTC. Encoded protein: CASSLRSSPRSYNEQYF.

To note about this clonotype: This may be a read error, as it is one base from a much larger clone. The rearrangement joins TRBV5-5 to TRBJ2-1; 10 bases align to TRBD1. The V segment lost 5 bases and the J segment 10 bases; nucleotides outside the gene matches: 9. The CDR3 loop spans 14 amino acids. Germline CDR1 is SGHKS and CDR2 is YYEKEE (reference sequence). The CDR3 DNA sequence: TGTGCCAGCAGTTTCGGGACAGGGGTGGGGGAGCAGTTCTTC. Translation: CASSFGTGVGEQFF.

This clonotype showed up many times. The gene calls are TRBV7-2 and TRBJ1-2, with 8 positions matching TRBD1. The CDR3 consists of 14 residues. CDR1 and CDR2 (germline): SGHTA, FQGNSA. V shed 1 base, J shed 5 bases, and the junction held 3 bases outside the gene matches. The CDR3 region is CASSLGDRHYGYTF. CDR3 DNA sequence: TGTGCCAGCAGCTTAGGGGACAGGCATTATGGCTACACCTTC.